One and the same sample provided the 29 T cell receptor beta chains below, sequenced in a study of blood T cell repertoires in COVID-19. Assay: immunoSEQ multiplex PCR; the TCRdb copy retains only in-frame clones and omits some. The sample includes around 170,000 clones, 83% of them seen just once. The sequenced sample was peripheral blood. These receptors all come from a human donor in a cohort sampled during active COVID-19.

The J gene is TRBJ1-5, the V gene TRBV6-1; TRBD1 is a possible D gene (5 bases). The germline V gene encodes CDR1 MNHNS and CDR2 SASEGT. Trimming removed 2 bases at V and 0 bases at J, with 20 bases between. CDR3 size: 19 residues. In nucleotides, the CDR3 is TGTGCCAGCAGTGAATCAGTCAGGGTCCCCCGCTATAGCAATCAGCCCCAGCATTTT. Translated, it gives CASSESVRVPRYSNQPQHF.

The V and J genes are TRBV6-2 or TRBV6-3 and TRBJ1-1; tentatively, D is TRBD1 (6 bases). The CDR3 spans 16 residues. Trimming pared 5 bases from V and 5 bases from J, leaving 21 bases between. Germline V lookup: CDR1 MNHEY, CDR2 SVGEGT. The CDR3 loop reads CASSTGRDTLRTEAFF. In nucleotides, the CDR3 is TGTGCCAGCAGTACGGGCCGGGACACCCTGAGGACTGAAGCTTTCTTT.

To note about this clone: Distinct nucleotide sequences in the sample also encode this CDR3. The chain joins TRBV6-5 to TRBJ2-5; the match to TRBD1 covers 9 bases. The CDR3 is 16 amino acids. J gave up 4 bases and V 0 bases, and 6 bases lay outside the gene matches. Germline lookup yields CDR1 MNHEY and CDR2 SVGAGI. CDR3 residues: CASSYSPTGGGETQYF. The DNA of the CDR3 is TGTGCCAGCAGTTACTCTCCGACAGGGGGAGGAGAGACCCAGTACTTC.

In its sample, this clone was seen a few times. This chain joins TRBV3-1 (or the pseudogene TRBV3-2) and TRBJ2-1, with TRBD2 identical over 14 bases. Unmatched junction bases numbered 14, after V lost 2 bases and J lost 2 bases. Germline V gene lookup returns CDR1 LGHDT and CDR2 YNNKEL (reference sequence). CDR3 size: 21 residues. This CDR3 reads CASSQRDPGLAGAGAYNEQFF. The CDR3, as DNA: TGTGCCAGCAGCCAAAGGGATCCGGGACTAGCGGGAGCGGGAGCCTACAATGAGCAGTTCTTC.

Here the CDR3 reads CASSYSGLAGEEQFF. The CDR3 region has the DNA TGTGCCAGCAGTTATTCCGGACTAGCGGGAGAGGAGCAGTTCTTC. The V gene is TRBV6-5, the J gene TRBJ2-1; TRBD2 matches at 13 bases. Germline V gene lookup returns CDR1 MNHEY and CDR2 SVGAGI. There are 15 residues in the CDR3. V lost 3 bases and J lost 10; bases outside the gene matches: 6.

The CDR3 DNA sequence: TGTGCCAGCAGCTTCGGACAGGGGGAGACCCAGTACTTC. Translation: CASSFGQGETQYF. The chain joins TRBV11-3 to TRBJ2-5; 9 nucleotides line up with TRBD1. J lost 5 bases, V lost 3 bases, and 1 base had no gene match. Germline-derived CDR1 and CDR2 are SGHNT and YENEEA. CDR3 length: 13 amino acids.

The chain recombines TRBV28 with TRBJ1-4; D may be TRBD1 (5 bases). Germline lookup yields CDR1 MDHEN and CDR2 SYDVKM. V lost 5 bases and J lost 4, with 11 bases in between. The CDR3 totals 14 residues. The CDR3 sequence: CASSIQGLNEKLFF. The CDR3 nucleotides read TGTGCCAGCAGTATCCAGGGTCTTAATGAAAAACTGTTTTTT.

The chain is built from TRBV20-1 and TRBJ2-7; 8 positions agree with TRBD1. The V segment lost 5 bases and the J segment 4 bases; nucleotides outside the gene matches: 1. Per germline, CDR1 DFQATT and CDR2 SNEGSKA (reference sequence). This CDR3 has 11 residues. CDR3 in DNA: TGCAGTGCTTGGACAGGGTACGAGCAGTACTTC. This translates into CSAWTGYEQYF.

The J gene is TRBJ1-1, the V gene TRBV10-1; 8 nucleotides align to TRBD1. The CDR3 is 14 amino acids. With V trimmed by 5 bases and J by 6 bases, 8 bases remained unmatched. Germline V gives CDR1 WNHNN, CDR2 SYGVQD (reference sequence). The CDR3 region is CASSSGGAGAEAFF. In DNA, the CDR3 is TGCGCCAGCAGTTCAGGGGGCGCGGGCGCTGAAGCTTTCTTT.

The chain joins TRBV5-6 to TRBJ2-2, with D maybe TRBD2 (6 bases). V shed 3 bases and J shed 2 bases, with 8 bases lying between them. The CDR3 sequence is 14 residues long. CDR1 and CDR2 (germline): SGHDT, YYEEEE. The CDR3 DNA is TGTGCCAGCAGCTCAGGGACTAACACCGGGGAGCTGTTTTTT. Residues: CASSSGTNTGELFF.

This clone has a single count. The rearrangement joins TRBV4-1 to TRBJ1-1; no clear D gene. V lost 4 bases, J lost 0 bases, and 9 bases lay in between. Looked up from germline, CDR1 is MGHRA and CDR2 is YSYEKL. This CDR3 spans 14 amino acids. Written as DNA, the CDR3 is TGCGCCAGCAGCCCGCGGGCTTTGAACACTGAAGCTTTCTTT. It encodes CASSPRALNTEAFF.

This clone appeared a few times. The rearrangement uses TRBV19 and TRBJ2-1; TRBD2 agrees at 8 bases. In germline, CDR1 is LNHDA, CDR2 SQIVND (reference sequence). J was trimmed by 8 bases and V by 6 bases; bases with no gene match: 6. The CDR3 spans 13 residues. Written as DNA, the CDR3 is TGTGCCAGTAGGGTGGCGGGAGGAGATGAGCAGTTCTTC. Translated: CASRVAGGDEQFF.

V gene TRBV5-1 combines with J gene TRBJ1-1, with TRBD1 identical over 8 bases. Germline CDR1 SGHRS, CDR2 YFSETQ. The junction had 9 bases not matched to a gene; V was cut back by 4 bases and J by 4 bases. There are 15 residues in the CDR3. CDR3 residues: CASSLTGEYGTEAFF. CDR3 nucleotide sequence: TGCGCCAGCAGCCTGACAGGGGAGTATGGCACTGAAGCTTTCTTT.

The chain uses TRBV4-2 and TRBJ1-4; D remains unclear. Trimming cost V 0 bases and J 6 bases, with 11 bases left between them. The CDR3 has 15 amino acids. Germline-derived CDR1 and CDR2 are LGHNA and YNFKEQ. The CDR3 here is CASSQEKNRDEKLFF. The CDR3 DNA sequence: TGTGCCAGCAGCCAAGAAAAGAACCGGGATGAAAAACTGTTTTTT.

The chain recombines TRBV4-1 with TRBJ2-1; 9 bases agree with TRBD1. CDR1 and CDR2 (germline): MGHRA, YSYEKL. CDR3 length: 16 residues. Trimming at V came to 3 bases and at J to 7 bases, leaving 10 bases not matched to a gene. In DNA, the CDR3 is TGCGCCAGCAGCCACCTTTACAGGGGGCGCAGGAATGAGCAGTTCTTC. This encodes CASSHLYRGRRNEQFF.

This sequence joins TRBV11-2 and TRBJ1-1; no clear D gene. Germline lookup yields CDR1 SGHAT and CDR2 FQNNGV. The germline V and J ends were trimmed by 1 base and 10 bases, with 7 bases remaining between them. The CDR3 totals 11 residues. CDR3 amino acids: CASSLVRGAFF. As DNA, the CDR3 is TGTGCCAGCAGCTTAGTAAGAGGAGCTTTCTTT.

The CDR3 region has the DNA TGTGCCAGCAGCCACGGGGCCCCAGGGGACGAGCAGTACTTC. It translates to CASSHGAPGDEQYF. The chain recombines TRBV11-3 with TRBJ2-7, with D perhaps matching TRBD1 (6 bases). Per germline, CDR1 SGHNT and CDR2 YENEEA. Trimming shortened V by 5 bases and J by 5 bases, and 16 bases separated the two germline ends. This CDR3 contains 14 residues.

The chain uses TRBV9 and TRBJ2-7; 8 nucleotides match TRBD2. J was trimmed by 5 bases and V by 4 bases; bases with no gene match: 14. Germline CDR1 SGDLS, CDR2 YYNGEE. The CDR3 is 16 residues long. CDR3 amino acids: CASSLSSGAILDEQYF. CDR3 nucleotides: TGTGCCAGCAGCCTCAGTAGCGGGGCTATACTAGACGAGCAGTACTTC.

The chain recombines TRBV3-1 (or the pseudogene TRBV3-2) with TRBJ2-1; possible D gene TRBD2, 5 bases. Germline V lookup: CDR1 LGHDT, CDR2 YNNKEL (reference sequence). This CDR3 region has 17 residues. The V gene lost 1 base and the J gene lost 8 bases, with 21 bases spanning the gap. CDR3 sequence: CASSQGRSGGRADEQFF. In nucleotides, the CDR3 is TGTGCCAGCAGCCAAGGGAGGAGCGGAGGTCGGGCGGATGAGCAGTTCTTC.

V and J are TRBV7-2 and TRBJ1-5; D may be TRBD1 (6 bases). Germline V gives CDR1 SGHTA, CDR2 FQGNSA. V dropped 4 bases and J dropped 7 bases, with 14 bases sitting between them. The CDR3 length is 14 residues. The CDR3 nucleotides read TGTGCCAGCAGCTCCAGGGGCCCGGAACAGCCCCAGCATTTT. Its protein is CASSSRGPEQPQHF.

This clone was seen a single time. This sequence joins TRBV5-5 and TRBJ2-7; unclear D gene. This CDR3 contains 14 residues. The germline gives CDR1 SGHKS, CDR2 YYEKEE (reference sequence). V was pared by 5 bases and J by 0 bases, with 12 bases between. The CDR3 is CASSPTRSSYEQYF. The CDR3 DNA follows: TGTGCCAGCAGTCCTACACGGAGCTCCTACGAGCAGTACTTC.

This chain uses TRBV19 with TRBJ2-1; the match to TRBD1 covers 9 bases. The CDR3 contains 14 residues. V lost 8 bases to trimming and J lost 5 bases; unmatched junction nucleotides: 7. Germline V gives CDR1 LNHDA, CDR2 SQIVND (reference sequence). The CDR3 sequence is CASRRTGADNEQFF. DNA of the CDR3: TGTGCCAGTCGCCGGACAGGGGCCGACAATGAGCAGTTCTTC.

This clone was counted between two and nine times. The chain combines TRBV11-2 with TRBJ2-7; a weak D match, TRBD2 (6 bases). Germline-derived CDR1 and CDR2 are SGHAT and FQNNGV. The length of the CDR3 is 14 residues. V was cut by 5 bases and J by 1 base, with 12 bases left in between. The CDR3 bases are TGTGCCAGCAGCGCCCGGGACTCATCCTACGAGCAGTACTTC. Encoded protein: CASSARDSSYEQYF.

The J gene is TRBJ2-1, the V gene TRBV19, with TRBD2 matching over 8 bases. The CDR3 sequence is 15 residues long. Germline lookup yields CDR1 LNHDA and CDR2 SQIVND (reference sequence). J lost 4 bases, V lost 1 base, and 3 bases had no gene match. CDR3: CASSIGVAGYNEQFF. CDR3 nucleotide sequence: TGTGCCAGTAGTATAGGGGTAGCGGGATACAATGAGCAGTTCTTC.

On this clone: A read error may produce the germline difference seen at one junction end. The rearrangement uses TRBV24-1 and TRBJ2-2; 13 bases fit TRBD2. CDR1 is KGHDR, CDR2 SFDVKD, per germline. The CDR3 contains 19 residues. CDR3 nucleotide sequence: TGTACCACCAGCCCACAGGGGTTCGGACTAGCGGGAGACACCGGGGAGCTGTTTTTT. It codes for CTTSPQGFGLAGDTGELFF.

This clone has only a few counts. As DNA, the CDR3 is TGTGCCAGCAGCTTACAGGGCAGCTCCCCCACAGATACGCAGTATTTT. Its protein is CASSLQGSSPTDTQYF. The chain has TRBV7-3 and TRBJ2-3; D may be TRBD1 (5 bases). V was shortened by 2 bases and J by 2 bases, with 14 bases between the two germline ends. The CDR3 loop spans 16 amino acids. Germline CDR1 SGHTA, CDR2 FQGTGA. The full variable domain, its missing parts supplied by reference TRBV7-3 and TRBJ2-3, is GAGVSQTPSNKVTEKGKYVELRCDPISGHTALYWYRQSLGQGPEFLIYFQGTGAADDSGLPNDRFFAVRPEGSVSTLKIQRTERGDSAVYLCASSLQGSSPTDTQYFGPGTRLTVL.

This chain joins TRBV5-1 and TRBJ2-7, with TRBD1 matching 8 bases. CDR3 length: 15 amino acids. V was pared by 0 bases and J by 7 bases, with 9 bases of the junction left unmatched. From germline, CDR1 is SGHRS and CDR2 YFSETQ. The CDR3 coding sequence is TGCGCCAGCAGCTTGGGGACAGGGCCGATTAAAGAGCAGTACTTC. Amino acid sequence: CASSLGTGPIKEQYF.

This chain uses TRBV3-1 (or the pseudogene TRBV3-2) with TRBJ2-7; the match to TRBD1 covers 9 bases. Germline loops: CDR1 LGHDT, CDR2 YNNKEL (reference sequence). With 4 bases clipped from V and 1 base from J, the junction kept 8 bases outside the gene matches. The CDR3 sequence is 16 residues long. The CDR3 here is CASSLWGGQGSYEQYF. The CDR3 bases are TGTGCCAGCAGCCTGTGGGGGGGACAGGGTTCCTACGAGCAGTACTTC.

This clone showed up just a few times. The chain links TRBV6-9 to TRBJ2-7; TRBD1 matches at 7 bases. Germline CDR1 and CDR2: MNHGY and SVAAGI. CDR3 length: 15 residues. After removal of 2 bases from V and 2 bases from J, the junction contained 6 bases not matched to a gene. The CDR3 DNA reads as TGTGCCAGCAGTTATAACGCCCAGGGGGCCTACGAGCAGTACTTC. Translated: CASSYNAQGAYEQYF.